This TCR beta chain is drawn from a study of T cell responses to AZD1222 COVID-19 vaccine. General study findings and limits: Epitopes outside B.1.351 and B.1.1.7 mutated regions reportedly drew nearly half of spike TCRs. Donors, mostly white British, included more females; clonal diversity was possibly underestimated. Dominant CD4 TCR responses targeted spike regions 160-218 and 743-854.

The germline V gene has CDR1 SNHLY and CDR2 FYNNEI. The V gene lost 3 bases and the J gene lost 3 bases, with 11 bases spanning the gap. This CDR3 spans 15 amino acids. This clone has only a few counts. The antigen is not known. The method was immunoSEQ multiplex PCR; TCRdb's version includes in-frame clones alone and lacks a portion of them. This sample carries roughly 110,000 clones, roughly nine tenths of them seen once, and the ten largest clones take approximately 4.8%. Second-dose schedules of about 4 or about 12 weeks were combined. Sequences were derived from peripheral blood, sampled 28 days after the second AZD1222 dose. The clonotype was recovered from an adult who received the AZD1222 COVID-19 vaccine. V is TRBV2 and J is TRBJ2-2; unclear D gene. CDR3 DNA sequence: TGTGCCAGCAGTGAGGGCGGCAGATACACCGGGGAGCTGTTTTTT. Translated, it gives CASSEGGRYTGELFF.